A selection of T cell receptor beta chains follows, all from one sample in a study of beta chain features in type 1 diabetes. This table comes from immunoSEQ multiplex PCR, and its TCRdb copy is limited to in-frame clones, with some not included. The sample has approximately 300,000 clones; roughly 9.6% are singletons. The sequencing sample was made of naive CD4+ T cells from blood. The receptors stem from a woman aged 30 to 39 in good health. Each CDR3 is given with its conserved first and last residue. The order of the fields is J gene, V gene, CDR3 protein.

j_gene: TRBJ1-4; v_gene: TRBV6-4; CDR3aa: CASSVGGFEKLFF
j_gene: TRBJ2-1; v_gene: TRBV19; CDR3aa: CASSIAAGDYNEQFF
j_gene: TRBJ2-1; v_gene: TRBV7-3; CDR3aa: CASSATSGNEQFF
j_gene: TRBJ2-5; v_gene: TRBV6-5; CDR3aa: CAGRLAGGTFGTQYF
j_gene: TRBJ2-6; v_gene: TRBV28; CDR3aa: CASSSDRGPSSGANVLTF
j_gene: TRBJ2-1; v_gene: TRBV27; CDR3aa: CASTRQGSYNEQFF
j_gene: TRBJ1-4; v_gene: TRBV4-3; CDR3aa: CASSQDLQGATGTNEKLFF
j_gene: TRBJ1-2; v_gene: TRBV5-4; CDR3aa: CASSSLKTGGYGYTF
j_gene: TRBJ2-1; v_gene: TRBV21-1; CDR3aa: CASIKTGTRIHSEQFF
j_gene: TRBJ2-2; v_gene: TRBV5-1; CDR3aa: CASRRQERTGELFF
j_gene: TRBJ1-4; v_gene: TRBV20-1; CDR3aa: CSALYEKLFF
j_gene: TRBJ2-5; v_gene: TRBV5-1; CDR3aa: CASSPGLAGVETQYF
j_gene: TRBJ2-1; v_gene: TRBV19; CDR3aa: CASSAGVTEQFF
j_gene: TRBJ2-5; v_gene: TRBV30; CDR3aa: CAWSVGGQETQYF
j_gene: TRBJ2-5; v_gene: TRBV5-1; CDR3aa: CASSLATGETQYF
j_gene: TRBJ2-2; v_gene: TRBV28; CDR3aa: CASIPPWGGAPVGELFF
j_gene: TRBJ2-7; v_gene: TRBV28; CDR3aa: CASGDSGRSSYEQYF
j_gene: TRBJ2-3; v_gene: TRBV9; CDR3aa: CASSGSGREDTQYF
j_gene: TRBJ1-5; v_gene: TRBV15; CDR3aa: CATSRDGDYSNQPQHF
j_gene: TRBJ1-1; v_gene: TRBV28; CDR3aa: CASSLGHTNTEAFF
j_gene: TRBJ1-2; v_gene: TRBV7-2; CDR3aa: CASSLAGGAHGYTF
j_gene: TRBJ2-7; v_gene: TRBV28; CDR3aa: CASQAGGRGEQYF
j_gene: TRBJ2-1; v_gene: TRBV4-3; CDR3aa: CASRTGVPYNEQFF
j_gene: TRBJ2-2; v_gene: TRBV6-5; CDR3aa: CASSRTQGTGELFF
j_gene: TRBJ2-7; v_gene: TRBV5-1; CDR3aa: CASSFEGQSSYEQYF
j_gene: TRBJ2-5; v_gene: TRBV12-5; CDR3aa: CASGLDPPLDREWKETQYF
j_gene: TRBJ2-3; v_gene: TRBV21-1; CDR3aa: CASSKTARSTDTQYF
j_gene: TRBJ2-3; v_gene: TRBV4-2; CDR3aa: CASSQDLASGTDTQYF
j_gene: TRBJ2-6; v_gene: TRBV7-2; CDR3aa: CASSLAGTPGGANVLTF
j_gene: TRBJ1-2; v_gene: TRBV6-5; CDR3aa: CASSYGQGGYTF
j_gene: TRBJ2-4; v_gene: TRBV6-5; CDR3aa: CASSYGPSLAKNIQYF
j_gene: TRBJ1-1; v_gene: TRBV28; CDR3aa: CASSLLQGKAFF
j_gene: TRBJ1-3; v_gene: TRBV29-1; CDR3aa: CSVQHGSSSGNTIYF
j_gene: TRBJ2-4; v_gene: TRBV19; CDR3aa: CASRPGQGALSVSYF
j_gene: TRBJ2-7; v_gene: TRBV18; CDR3aa: CASSQAGSSYEQYF
j_gene: TRBJ2-7; v_gene: TRBV18; CDR3aa: CASSPMGALISYEQYF
j_gene: TRBJ1-5; v_gene: TRBV18; CDR3aa: CASSPEPGTQPQHF
j_gene: TRBJ2-2; v_gene: TRBV5-5; CDR3aa: CASSYSAVPGELFF
j_gene: TRBJ2-1; v_gene: TRBV4-2; CDR3aa: CASSQLFGGRAFEQFF
j_gene: TRBJ2-5; v_gene: TRBV27; CDR3aa: CASSHPSDAGKGTQYF
j_gene: TRBJ2-5; v_gene: TRBV18; CDR3aa: CASSPPGAQETQYF
j_gene: TRBJ1-2; v_gene: TRBV2; CDR3aa: CASSAGLGWGYTF
j_gene: TRBJ2-7; v_gene: TRBV5-5; CDR3aa: CASSFGQDPSEQYF
j_gene: TRBJ1-5; v_gene: TRBV14; CDR3aa: CASSQEPGTPQHF
j_gene: TRBJ2-5; v_gene: TRBV5-1; CDR3aa: CASSETGAWETQYF
j_gene: TRBJ1-2; v_gene: TRBV5-1; CDR3aa: CASSLAKGQPLSNYGYTF
j_gene: TRBJ2-7; v_gene: TRBV5-1; CDR3aa: CASSPGLAGGGYEQYF